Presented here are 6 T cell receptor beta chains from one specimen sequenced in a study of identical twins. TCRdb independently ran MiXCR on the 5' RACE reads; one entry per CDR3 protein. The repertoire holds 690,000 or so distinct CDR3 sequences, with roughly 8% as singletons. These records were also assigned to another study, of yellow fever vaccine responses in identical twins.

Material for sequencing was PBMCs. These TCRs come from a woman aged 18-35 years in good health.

CDR3: CSVETRSSYEQYF. CDR3 DNA sequence: TGCAGCGTTGAGACTAGGAGCTCCTACGAGCAGTACTTC. The V and J genes are TRBV29-1 and TRBJ2-7; perhaps TRBD2 as D (6 bases). The CDR3 length is 13 residues. The germline CDR1 and CDR2 sequences are SQVTM and ANQGSEA. The germline V and J ends were trimmed by 3 bases and 0 bases, with 9 bases remaining between them.

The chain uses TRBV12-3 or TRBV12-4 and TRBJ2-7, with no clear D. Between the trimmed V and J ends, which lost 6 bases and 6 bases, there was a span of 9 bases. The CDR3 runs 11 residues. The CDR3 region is CASRSVGEQYF. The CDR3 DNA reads TGTGCCAGCAGGTCTGTGGGCGAGCAGTACTTC.

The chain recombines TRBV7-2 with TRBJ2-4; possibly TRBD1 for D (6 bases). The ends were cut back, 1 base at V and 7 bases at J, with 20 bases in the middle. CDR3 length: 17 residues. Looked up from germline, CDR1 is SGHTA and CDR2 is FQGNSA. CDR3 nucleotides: TGTGCCAGCAGCTTAGTCGCGTCAGGGGTGCAGGGGAACATTCAGTACTTC. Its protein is CASSLVASGVQGNIQYF.

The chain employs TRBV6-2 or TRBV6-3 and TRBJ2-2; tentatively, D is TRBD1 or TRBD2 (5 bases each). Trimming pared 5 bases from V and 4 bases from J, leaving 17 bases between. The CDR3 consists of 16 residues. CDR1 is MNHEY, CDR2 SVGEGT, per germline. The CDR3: CASSPPGRVGTGELFF. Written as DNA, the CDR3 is TGTGCCAGCAGTCCCCCGGGGCGCGTAGGCACCGGGGAGCTGTTTTTT.

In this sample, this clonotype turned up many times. The CDR3 here is CASSQRTGPTDTQYF. The CDR3 DNA is TGTGCCAGCAGCCAAAGGACAGGGCCCACAGATACGCAGTATTTT. J is TRBJ2-3 and V is TRBV4-2; 8 nucleotides match TRBD1. The CDR3 is 15 amino acids. Losses at the gene ends were 2 bases for V and 2 bases for J; bases not matched to a gene: 3. Germline assignment: CDR1 LGHNA and CDR2 YNFKEQ.

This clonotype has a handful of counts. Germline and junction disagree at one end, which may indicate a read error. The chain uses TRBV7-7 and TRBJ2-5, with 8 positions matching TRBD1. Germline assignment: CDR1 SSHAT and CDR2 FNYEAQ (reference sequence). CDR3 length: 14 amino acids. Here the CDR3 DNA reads TGTGCTAGCAGCTCAGGGGGCGGTGAAGAGACCCAGTACTTC. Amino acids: CASSSGGGEETQYF. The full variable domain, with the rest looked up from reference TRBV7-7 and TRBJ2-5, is GAGVSQSPRYKVTKRGQDVTLRCDPISSHATLYWYQQALGQGPEFLTYFNYEAQPDKSGLPSDRFSAERPEGSISTLTIQRTEQRDSAMYRCASSSGGGEETQYFGPGTRLLVL.